The 8 T cell receptor beta chains presented below share a single source sample, sequenced in a study of shared clonotypes between healthy human individuals. Clones were read by immunoSEQ multiplex PCR, and TCRdb kept only the in-frame ones, dropping some. The sample carries a few million clones, about 94% recorded once. Sequenced input: naive CD4+ T cells sorted from blood. Subset denoted: CD45RA+ positively selected. These receptors all come from a man aged 18 to 30 in good health.

This clone was picked up one time. This chain joins TRBV6-1 and TRBJ2-1; 12 bases match TRBD2. CDR1 and CDR2 from the germline V gene are MNHNS and SASEGT. The CDR3 is made up of 20 amino acids. V gave up 0 bases and J gave up 4 bases; unmatched junction bases: 13. The CDR3 spells CASSEARLAGGPAKYNEQFF. CDR3 bases: TGTGCCAGCAGTGAAGCGAGGCTAGCGGGGGGGCCGGCTAAATACAATGAGCAGTTCTTC.

The chain employs TRBV19 and TRBJ2-5; 8 nucleotides match TRBD2. Germline trimming cut 8 bases from V and 5 bases from J; bases unmatched to any gene: 10. The CDR3 has 14 amino acids. The germline V gene encodes CDR1 LNHDA and CDR2 SQIVND (reference sequence). This CDR3 is CASDPGGGRETQYF. In DNA, the CDR3 is TGTGCCAGTGATCCCGGGGGGGGCCGGGAGACCCAGTACTTC.

The chain combines TRBV11-2 with TRBJ2-3; 8 bases align to TRBD2. The V gene end was trimmed by 6 bases and the J gene end by 5 bases; junction bases not matched to a gene: 16. Germline values: CDR1 SGHAT, CDR2 FQNNGV. CDR3 size: 17 residues. CDR3 DNA sequence: TGTGCCAGCAGTACCGGTACCGGGACTAGGAGTAGAGATACGCAGTATTTT. Translating it yields CASSTGTGTRSRDTQYF.

The rearrangement uses TRBV7-9 and TRBJ2-5, with D hard to call. Trimming took 4 bases from V and 2 from J, leaving 20 bases between them. This CDR3 has 17 residues. Germline CDR1 is SEHNR and CDR2 is FQNEAQ (reference sequence). The DNA for the CDR3 is TGTGCCAGCAGCTACCGATTTGGGCAGGCCTGGCAAGAGACCCAGTACTTC. Amino acids: CASSYRFGQAWQETQYF. The entire variable domain, with the rest obtained from reference TRBV7-9 and TRBJ2-5, is as follows: DTGVSQNPRHKITKRGQNVTFRCDPISEHNRLYWYRQTLGQGPEFLTYFQNEAQLEKSRLLSDRFSAERPKGSFSTLEIQRTEQGDSAMYLCASSYRFGQAWQETQYFGPGTRLLVL.

This chain joins TRBV7-6 and TRBJ1-3, with 7 nucleotides matching TRBD1. This CDR3 is built from 16 residues. The trim removed 5 bases at V and 0 bases at J, leaving 7 bases unmatched. Germline-derived CDR1 and CDR2 are SGHVS and FNYEAQ. The CDR3 protein is CASSLRQGLSGNTIYF. CDR3 DNA: TGTGCCAGCAGCCTGAGACAGGGCCTCTCTGGAAACACCATATATTTT.

The chain couples TRBV5-1 to TRBJ2-7, with 7 bases lining up with TRBD1. The CDR3 runs to 14 residues. V dropped 2 bases and J dropped 3; count of bases not matched to a gene: 5. Germline assignment: CDR1 SGHRS and CDR2 YFSETQ. The CDR3 nucleotides read TGCGCCAGCAGCTTTACCGGGACAGACTACGAGCAGTACTTC. Translating it yields CASSFTGTDYEQYF.

The chain links TRBV10-3 to TRBJ1-2; D uncertain. Looked up from germline, CDR1 is ENHRY and CDR2 is SYGVKD. Deletions cut 3 bases from V and 8 bases from J, with 13 bases between. This CDR3 region has 13 residues. CDR3 residues: CAISDQELAGYTF. The CDR3 DNA reads as TGTGCCATCAGTGACCAGGAGCTGGCGGGCTACACCTTC.

V and J are TRBV18 and TRBJ2-3, with 10 bases fitting TRBD2. The CDR3 spans 15 residues. Germline V gene lookup returns CDR1 KGHSH and CDR2 LQKENI. Losses at the gene ends were 3 bases for V and 2 bases for J; bases not matched to a gene: 2. DNA for the CDR3: TGTGCCAGCTCACCCGGGACTAGCGCCACAGATACGCAGTATTTT. Translated, it gives CASSPGTSATDTQYF.